What follows are 9 T cell receptor beta chains derived from one specimen sequenced in a study of vaccination and CD4 T cells after COVID-19 (dated by TCRdb to about 2022). The library came from PCR. TCRdb shows the sequencer as Illumina iSeq 100. DNA from cultured CD4+ T cells was subjected to TCR sequencing with the Oncomine TCR Beta short-read assay at the Johns Hopkins FTIC core. The raw public data were reprocessed by TCRdb itself: fastp quality trimming at Q25, MiXCR clonotype calling, in-frame beta chains only. Every CDR3 protein is listed once, alongside the most common genes and DNA of its rows. The sample table records some 15,000 distinct CDR3 sequences; roughly 29% of these occur just once. About 20% of the sample belongs to the ten largest clones. For these receptors, no antigen is known. Explained via the paper, the treatment or condition label denotes: roughly 10-day PBMC culture with coronavirus spike peptide pools or control peptides (ViraFEST assay).

The sample was cultured CD4+ T cells from blood. These receptors originate from a human donor with COVID-19.

This clonotype is termed medium-sized. This sequence joins TRBV20-1 and TRBJ2-3, with D possibly matching TRBD1 (6 bases). Between the trimmed V and J ends, which lost 0 bases and 3 bases, there was a span of 16 bases. This CDR3 has 16 amino acids. Germline CDR1 reads DFQATT; CDR2 reads SNEGSKA (reference sequence). CDR3 in amino acids: CSARDPHRASTDTQYF. In nucleotides, the CDR3 is TGCAGTGCTAGAGATCCCCACAGGGCGTCGACAGATACGCAGTATTTT.

The chain joins TRBV20-1 to TRBJ2-4, with D perhaps matching TRBD1 (6 bases). Germline V gene lookup returns CDR1 DFQATT and CDR2 SNEGSKA (reference sequence). The CDR3 loop spans 16 amino acids. Trimming removed 2 bases from V and 0 bases from J, with 14 bases in between. This CDR3 reads CSARSRTVLAKNIQYF. The DNA of the CDR3 is TGCAGTGCTAGAAGTCGGACAGTCTTAGCCAAAAACATTCAGTACTTC.

This clonotype was seen only a few times. V gene TRBV6-1 combines with J gene TRBJ2-7; the match to TRBD1 covers 7 bases. The CDR3 is 13 amino acids. Germline trimming cut 11 bases from V and 4 bases from J; bases unmatched to any gene: 11. Germline-derived CDR1 and CDR2 are MNHNS and SASEGT. The CDR3 nucleotides are TGTGCCGTCTCCCGGGACAGCCATTACGAGCAGTACTTC. Residues: CAVSRDSHYEQYF.

This clonotype was recorded a few times. CDR3 amino acids: CATSEGLNEQFF. The CDR3 nucleotides are TGTGCCACCAGTGAGGGACTCAATGAGCAGTTCTTC. V usage is TRBV24-1 and J usage is TRBJ2-1; the D gene is possibly TRBD2 (6 bases). In germline, CDR1 is KGHDR, CDR2 SFDVKD. The CDR3 is 12 residues long. V lost 4 bases, J lost 6 bases, and 6 bases lay in between.

The J gene is TRBJ1-3, the V gene TRBV11-3; D call uncertain. CDR3 length equals 14 residues. Trimming cost V 4 bases and J 0 bases, with 7 bases left between them. The germline V gene encodes CDR1 SGHNT and CDR2 YENEEA. CDR3 amino acids: CASSYGSSGNTIYF. CDR3 DNA sequence: TGTGCCAGCAGCTACGGGTCCTCTGGAAACACCATATATTTT.

This clonotype has more than one count but fewer than ten. The rearrangement links TRBV11-2 to TRBJ2-5; D gene uncertain. Germline V gives CDR1 SGHAT, CDR2 FQNNGV. The V end was cut by 5 bases, the J end by 7 bases, with 17 bases between. There are 14 residues in the CDR3. The DNA of the CDR3 is TGTGCCAGCAGCCCACCTTCTCGGCTCCGGACCCAGTACTTC. Amino acid sequence: CASSPPSRLRTQYF.

The sample holds a few counts of this clonotype. The V and J genes are TRBV7-2 and TRBJ2-7; D tentatively reads TRBD1 or TRBD2 (5 bases each). V shed 9 bases and J shed 1 base, with 13 bases lying between them. This CDR3 is built from 13 residues. Germline-derived CDR1 and CDR2 are SGHTA and FQGNSA. The CDR3 DNA follows: TGTGCCAGTACGAGGTGGGGGTCCTACGAGCAGTACTTC. It specifies CASTRWGSYEQYF.

V usage is TRBV11-2 and J usage is TRBJ2-5, with D unresolved. V lost 5 bases and J lost 4, with 17 bases in between. The CDR3 extends over 15 amino acids. CDR1 and CDR2 (germline): SGHAT, FQNNGV. The CDR3 reads CASSMKRGRAETQYF. CDR3 nucleotide sequence: TGTGCCAGCAGCATGAAGCGTGGAAGGGCAGAGACCCAGTACTTC.

This clonotype rates as medium-sized (0.01 to 0.1%). DNA of the CDR3: TGTGCCAGCAGTCGACTTCAAGTGATGAACACTGAAGCTTTCTTT. The encoded protein is CASSRLQVMNTEAFF. This chain uses TRBV27 with TRBJ1-1; no clear D. Germline loops: CDR1 MNHEY, CDR2 SMNVEV (reference sequence). Between the trimmed V and J ends, which lost 5 bases and 0 bases, there was a span of 13 bases. This CDR3 region has 15 residues.